The sequence of this T cell receptor (beta chain) was determined in a study of T cell changes during pregnancy in multiple sclerosis. Method: immunoSEQ multiplex PCR; TCRdb's copy keeps in-frame clones and lacks some. Among about 73,000 clones listed, roughly 92% were seen once. CDR3 length: 13 amino acids. Germline V lookup: CDR1 SEHNR, CDR2 FQNEAQ (reference sequence). The V segment lost 4 bases and the J segment 8 bases; nucleotides outside the gene matches: 6. The sequence was collected from a female donor in good health, enrolled as a control in a pregnancy study. The chain has TRBV7-9 and TRBJ1-2; 8 bases agree with TRBD1. The source material was peripheral blood, sampled in the third trimester of pregnancy. This chain's CDR3 is CASSSAGGGGYTF. As DNA, the CDR3 is TGTGCCAGCAGCTCGGCAGGGGGCGGGGGCTACACCTTC.